Listed below are T cell receptor beta chains from one sample, sequenced in a study of T-cell reconstitution after alpha-beta-depleted transplantation in children. TCRdb recomputed calls from the PCR reads with MiXCR, one row per CDR3 protein. The sample records around 410,000 distinct CDR3 sequences, around 9.9% being singletons. This sample comprised PBMCs from the stem cell graft donor, obtained from the stem cell graft. The origin of the receptors is a human donor who donated a stem cell graft to a child with acute myeloid leukemia. Each CDR3 is given with its conserved first and last residue. The order of the fields is clone size, D gene, CDR3 length, J gene, V gene, CDR3 protein, CDR3 DNA. The D gene is left open where the match is weak. Clone sizes are given selectively: once, few, many, or a class where the clone is expanded.

abundance: NA; d_gene: TRBD1; len: 16; j_gene: TRBJ1-1; v_gene: TRBV30; CDR3aa: CAWEVTGGPKNTEAFF; CDR3nt: TGTGCCTGGGAAGTAACAGGGGGCCCAAAGAACACTGAAGCTTTCTTT
abundance: NA; d_gene: NA; len: 15; j_gene: TRBJ2-3; v_gene: TRBV7-2; CDR3aa: CASSLGTAFTDTQYF; CDR3nt: TGTGCCAGCAGCTTAGGGACAGCATTCACAGATACGCAGTATTTT
abundance: few; d_gene: NA; len: 14; j_gene: TRBJ2-7; v_gene: TRBV7-8; CDR3aa: CASSLWENSYEQYF; CDR3nt: TGTGCCAGCAGCTTATGGGAAAACTCCTACGAGCAGTACTTC
abundance: NA; d_gene: NA; len: 12; j_gene: TRBJ2-1; v_gene: TRBV7-2; CDR3aa: CASSGSWNEQFF; CDR3nt: TGTGCCAGCAGCGGGAGTTGGAATGAGCAGTTCTTC
abundance: NA; d_gene: NA; len: 14; j_gene: TRBJ2-6; v_gene: TRBV6-1; CDR3aa: CASSAASGANVLTF; CDR3nt: TGTGCCAGCAGTGCAGCCTCTGGGGCCAACGTCCTGACTTTC
abundance: few; d_gene: NA; len: 16; j_gene: TRBJ2-3; v_gene: TRBV5-1; CDR3aa: CASSPGATTSTDTQYF; CDR3nt: TGCGCCAGCAGCCCGGGCGCTACAACTAGCACAGATACGCAGTATTTT
abundance: many; d_gene: NA; len: 14; j_gene: TRBJ1-3; v_gene: TRBV12-3/TRBV12-4; CDR3aa: CASSPGPGGNTIYF; CDR3nt: TGTGCCAGCAGTCCCGGTCCAGGAGGAAACACCATATATTTT
abundance: many; d_gene: TRBD2; len: 14; j_gene: TRBJ2-2; v_gene: TRBV12-3/TRBV12-4; CDR3aa: CATRGGLWDGELFF; CDR3nt: TGTGCCACCCGGGGGGGCCTGTGGGACGGGGAGCTGTTTTTT
abundance: many; d_gene: NA; len: 14; j_gene: TRBJ2-7; v_gene: TRBV28; CDR3aa: CASSFPGSPYEQYF; CDR3nt: TGTGCCAGCAGTTTCCCAGGGTCCCCGTACGAGCAGTACTTC
abundance: NA; d_gene: TRBD2; len: 19; j_gene: TRBJ2-1; v_gene: TRBV7-3; CDR3aa: CASSPGLAVPRSSYNEQFF; CDR3nt: TGTGCCAGCAGCCCCGGACTAGCGGTTCCCAGGAGCTCCTACAATGAGCAGTTCTTC
abundance: few; d_gene: TRBD2; len: 12; j_gene: TRBJ2-3; v_gene: TRBV7-2; CDR3aa: CASELGGDTQYF; CDR3nt: TGTGCCAGCGAACTCGGGGGGGATACGCAGTATTTT
abundance: NA; d_gene: NA; len: 13; j_gene: TRBJ2-2; v_gene: TRBV20-1; CDR3aa: CSAMDGFTGELFF; CDR3nt: TGCAGTGCAATGGACGGATTCACCGGGGAGCTGTTTTTT
abundance: NA; d_gene: TRBD2; len: 15; j_gene: TRBJ2-1; v_gene: TRBV20-1; CDR3aa: CSASPTSGSMNEQFF; CDR3nt: TGCAGTGCCTCCCCAACTAGCGGGAGTATGAATGAGCAGTTCTTC
abundance: NA; d_gene: TRBD1; len: 15; j_gene: TRBJ2-7; v_gene: TRBV7-8; CDR3aa: CASSLGGQGSGEQYF; CDR3nt: TGTGCCAGCAGCTTAGGGGGACAGGGGTCCGGCGAGCAGTACTTC
abundance: NA; d_gene: NA; len: 15; j_gene: TRBJ2-5; v_gene: TRBV6-1; CDR3aa: CASSTLSGTRETQYF; CDR3nt: TGTGCCAGCAGTACGCTTTCAGGGACCCGAGAGACCCAGTACTTC
abundance: many; d_gene: TRBD2; len: 18; j_gene: TRBJ2-5; v_gene: TRBV4-2; CDR3aa: CASSQVREAGGQQETQYF; CDR3nt: TGTGCCAGCAGCCAAGTCCGGGAGGCGGGGGGGCAACAAGAGACCCAGTACTTC
abundance: few; d_gene: TRBD2; len: 16; j_gene: TRBJ2-3; v_gene: TRBV3-1; CDR3aa: CASSLKIRGGGDTQYF; CDR3nt: TGTGCCAGCAGCCTCAAGATTAGGGGCGGGGGAGATACGCAGTATTTT
abundance: NA; d_gene: TRBD2; len: 17; j_gene: TRBJ2-2; v_gene: TRBV7-2; CDR3aa: CASSLRGLAENTGELFF; CDR3nt: TGTGCCAGCAGCTTAAGGGGACTAGCCGAGAACACCGGGGAGCTGTTTTTT
abundance: many; d_gene: NA; len: 14; j_gene: TRBJ2-7; v_gene: TRBV29-1; CDR3aa: CSVGTAPFGYEQYF; CDR3nt: TGCAGCGTTGGAACAGCGCCCTTCGGGTACGAGCAGTACTTC
abundance: NA; d_gene: NA; len: 12; j_gene: TRBJ2-3; v_gene: TRBV12-3/TRBV12-4; CDR3aa: CASTKDGNTQYF; CDR3nt: TGTGCCAGCACCAAAGACGGCAATACGCAGTATTTT
abundance: NA; d_gene: NA; len: 16; j_gene: TRBJ2-1; v_gene: TRBV5-1; CDR3aa: CASSLGWVTGHNEQFF; CDR3nt: TGCGCCAGCAGCTTGGGGTGGGTCACCGGCCACAATGAGCAGTTCTTC
abundance: few; d_gene: TRBD1; len: 15; j_gene: TRBJ1-3; v_gene: TRBV9; CDR3aa: CASSVAGQGLNTIYF; CDR3nt: TGTGCCAGCAGCGTAGCGGGACAGGGTTTAAACACCATATATTTT
abundance: once; d_gene: NA; len: 17; j_gene: TRBJ2-3; v_gene: TRBV10-3; CDR3aa: CAISRGGAGPPTDTQYF; CDR3nt: TGTGCCATCAGTAGAGGGGGAGCGGGGCCCCCCACAGATACGCAGTATTTT
abundance: few; d_gene: TRBD2; len: 16; j_gene: TRBJ2-4; v_gene: TRBV7-9; CDR3aa: CASSSRTSDPKNIQYF; CDR3nt: TGTGCCAGCAGCTCAAGGACTAGCGACCCCAAAAACATTCAGTACTTC
abundance: few; d_gene: TRBD1; len: 16; j_gene: TRBJ2-4; v_gene: TRBV5-1; CDR3aa: CASSSRTGVAKNIQYF; CDR3nt: TGCGCCAGCAGCTCCCGGACAGGTGTAGCCAAAAACATTCAGTACTTC
abundance: NA; d_gene: TRBD2; len: 15; j_gene: TRBJ2-3; v_gene: TRBV29-1; CDR3aa: CSSTIAGGSTDTQYF; CDR3nt: TGCAGTAGTACAATAGCGGGAGGAAGCACAGATACGCAGTATTTT
abundance: NA; d_gene: NA; len: 17; j_gene: TRBJ2-4; v_gene: TRBV12-3/TRBV12-4; CDR3aa: CASSRTDGGLAKNIQYF; CDR3nt: TGTGCCAGCAGCCGAACGGACGGGGGTTTAGCCAAAAACATTCAGTACTTC
abundance: few; d_gene: TRBD1; len: 18; j_gene: TRBJ1-2; v_gene: TRBV12-3/TRBV12-4; CDR3aa: CASSLSLYGGQDNYGYTF; CDR3nt: TGTGCCAGCAGTTTATCGTTATACGGGGGACAGGATAACTATGGCTACACCTTC
abundance: few; d_gene: NA; len: 13; j_gene: TRBJ1-2; v_gene: TRBV10-3; CDR3aa: CAISDRDQGGYTF; CDR3nt: TGTGCCATCAGTGACCGGGACCAGGGTGGCTACACCTTC
abundance: NA; d_gene: NA; len: 15; j_gene: TRBJ2-5; v_gene: TRBV20-1; CDR3aa: CSARWDGGYGETQYF; CDR3nt: TGCAGTGCTAGGTGGGATGGTGGCTACGGAGAGACCCAGTACTTC
abundance: NA; d_gene: NA; len: 15; j_gene: TRBJ2-1; v_gene: TRBV5-1; CDR3aa: CASSLYGGSYNEQFF; CDR3nt: TGCGCCAGCAGCTTGTATGGAGGGTCCTACAATGAGCAGTTCTTC
abundance: NA; d_gene: NA; len: 13; j_gene: TRBJ2-3; v_gene: TRBV4-2; CDR3aa: CASSQEGRDTQYF; CDR3nt: TGTGCCAGCAGCCAAGAAGGTCGGGATACGCAGTATTTT
abundance: few; d_gene: TRBD1; len: 16; j_gene: TRBJ2-7; v_gene: TRBV6-5; CDR3aa: CASSYSITGQTYEQYF; CDR3nt: TGTGCCAGCAGTTACTCGATTACGGGACAGACTTACGAGCAGTACTTC
abundance: NA; d_gene: TRBD1; len: 16; j_gene: TRBJ2-2; v_gene: TRBV6-5; CDR3aa: CASSYFGTGGGGELFF; CDR3nt: TGTGCCAGCAGTTATTTTGGGACAGGGGGCGGCGGGGAGCTGTTTTTT
abundance: NA; d_gene: TRBD2; len: 17; j_gene: TRBJ2-7; v_gene: TRBV4-3; CDR3aa: CASSQDTSGRASYEQYF; CDR3nt: TGCGCCAGCAGCCAAGATACTAGCGGGAGGGCCTCCTACGAGCAGTACTTC
abundance: NA; d_gene: NA; len: 15; j_gene: TRBJ2-1; v_gene: TRBV30; CDR3aa: CAWSVGGKRVNEQFF; CDR3nt: TGTGCCTGGAGTGTAGGGGGGAAACGAGTCAATGAGCAGTTCTTC
abundance: many; d_gene: NA; len: 14; j_gene: TRBJ2-5; v_gene: TRBV6-1; CDR3aa: CASSGRVQRETQYF; CDR3nt: TGTGCCAGCTCCGGGCGGGTCCAGAGGGAGACCCAGTACTTC
abundance: NA; d_gene: TRBD2; len: 18; j_gene: TRBJ2-1; v_gene: TRBV12-3/TRBV12-4; CDR3aa: CASSPGTSGRGRYNEQFF; CDR3nt: TGTGCCAGCAGTCCCGGGACTAGCGGGAGGGGGAGGTACAATGAGCAGTTCTTC
abundance: NA; d_gene: TRBD2; len: 16; j_gene: TRBJ2-7; v_gene: TRBV7-2; CDR3aa: CASSSSGRGPSYEQYF; CDR3nt: TGTGCCAGCAGCTCTAGCGGTAGAGGGCCCTCCTACGAGCAGTACTTC